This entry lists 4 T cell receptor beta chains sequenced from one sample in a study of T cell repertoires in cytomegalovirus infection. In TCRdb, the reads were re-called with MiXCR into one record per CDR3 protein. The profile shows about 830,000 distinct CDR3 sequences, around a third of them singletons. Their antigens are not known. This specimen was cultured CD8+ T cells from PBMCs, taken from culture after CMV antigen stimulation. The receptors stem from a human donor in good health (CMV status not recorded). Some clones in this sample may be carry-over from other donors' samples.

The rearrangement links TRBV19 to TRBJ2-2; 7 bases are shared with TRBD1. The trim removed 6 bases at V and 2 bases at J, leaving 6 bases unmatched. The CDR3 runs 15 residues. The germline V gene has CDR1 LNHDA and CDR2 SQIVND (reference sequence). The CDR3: CASSTGTANTGELFF. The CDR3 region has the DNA TGTGCCAGTAGCACCGGGACAGCAAACACCGGGGAGCTGTTTTTT. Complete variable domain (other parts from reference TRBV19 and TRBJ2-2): DGGITQSPKYLFRKEGQNVTLSCEQNLNHDAMYWYRQDPGQGLRLIYYSQIVNDFQKGDIAEGYSVSREKKESFPLTVTSAQKNPTAFYLCASSTGTANTGELFFGEGSRLTVL.

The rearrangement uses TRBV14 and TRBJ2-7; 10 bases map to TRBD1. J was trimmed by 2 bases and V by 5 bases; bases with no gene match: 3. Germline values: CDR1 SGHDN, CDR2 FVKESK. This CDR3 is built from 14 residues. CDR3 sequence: CASSTGQGAYEQYV. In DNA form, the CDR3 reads TGTGCCAGCAGCACAGGACAGGGGGCCTACGAGCAGTACGTC.

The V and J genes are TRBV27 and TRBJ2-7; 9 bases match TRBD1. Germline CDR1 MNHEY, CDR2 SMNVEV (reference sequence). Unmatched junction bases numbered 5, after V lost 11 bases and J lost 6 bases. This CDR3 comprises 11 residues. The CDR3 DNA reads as TGTGCCGCCGGGACAGGGATCGAGCAGTACGTC. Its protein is CAAGTGIEQYV.

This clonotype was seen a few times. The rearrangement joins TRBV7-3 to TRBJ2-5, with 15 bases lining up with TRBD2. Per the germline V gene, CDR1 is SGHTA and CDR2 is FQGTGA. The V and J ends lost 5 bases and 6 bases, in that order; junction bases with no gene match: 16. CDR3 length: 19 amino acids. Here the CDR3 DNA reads TGTGCCAGCAGCCTATTAGGACTAGCGGGGGGGGGGAGGATGAAGACCCAGTACTTC. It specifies CASSLLGLAGGGRMKTQYF.